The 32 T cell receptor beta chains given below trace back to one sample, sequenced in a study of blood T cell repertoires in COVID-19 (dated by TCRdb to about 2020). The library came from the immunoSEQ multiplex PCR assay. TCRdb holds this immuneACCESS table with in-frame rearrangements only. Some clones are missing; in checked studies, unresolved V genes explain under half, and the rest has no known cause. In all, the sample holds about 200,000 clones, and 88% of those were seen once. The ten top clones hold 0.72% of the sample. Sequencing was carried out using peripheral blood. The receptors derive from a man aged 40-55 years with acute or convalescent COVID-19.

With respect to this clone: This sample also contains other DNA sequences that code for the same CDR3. CDR3 nucleotides: TGCAGCGTTGAAGGACTAGCGGGATCAGAGACCCAGTACTTC. It yields the protein CSVEGLAGSETQYF. V usage is TRBV29-1 and J usage is TRBJ2-5; 11 positions agree with TRBD2. This CDR3 region has 14 residues. Germline trimming cut 1 base from V and 4 bases from J; bases unmatched to any gene: 2. CDR1 and CDR2 (germline): SQVTM, ANQGSEA. Complete variable domain (other parts from reference TRBV29-1 and TRBJ2-5): SAVISQKPSRDICQRGTSLTIQCQVDSQVTMMFWYRQQPGQSLTLIATANQGSEATYESGFVIDKFPISRPNLTFSTLTVSNMSPEDSSIYLCSVEGLAGSETQYFGPGTRLLVL.

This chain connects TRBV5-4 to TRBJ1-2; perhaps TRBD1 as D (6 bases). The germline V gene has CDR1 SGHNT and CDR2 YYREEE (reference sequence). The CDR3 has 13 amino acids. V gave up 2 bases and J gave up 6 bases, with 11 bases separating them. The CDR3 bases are TGTGCCAGCAGCTTTTTGGCAGGGGATGGCTACACCTTC. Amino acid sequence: CASSFLAGDGYTF.

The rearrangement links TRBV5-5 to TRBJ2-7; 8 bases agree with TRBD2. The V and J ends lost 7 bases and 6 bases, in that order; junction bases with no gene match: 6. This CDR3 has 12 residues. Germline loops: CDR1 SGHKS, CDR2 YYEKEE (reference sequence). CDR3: CASGYSGIEQYF. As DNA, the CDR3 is TGTGCCAGCGGCTATAGCGGGATCGAGCAGTACTTC.

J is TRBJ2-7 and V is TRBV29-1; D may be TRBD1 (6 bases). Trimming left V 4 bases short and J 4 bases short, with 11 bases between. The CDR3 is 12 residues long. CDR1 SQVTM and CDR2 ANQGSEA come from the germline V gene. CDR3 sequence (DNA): TGCAGCGTTGGGTACAGGGATTACGAGCAGTACTTC. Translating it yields CSVGYRDYEQYF.

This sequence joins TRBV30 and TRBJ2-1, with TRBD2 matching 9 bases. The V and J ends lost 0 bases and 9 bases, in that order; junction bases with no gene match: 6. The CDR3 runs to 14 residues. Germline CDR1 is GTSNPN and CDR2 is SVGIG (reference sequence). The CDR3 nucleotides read TGTGCCTGGAGTGTCGATAGCGGGAGTGTTGAGCAGTTCTTC. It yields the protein CAWSVDSGSVEQFF.

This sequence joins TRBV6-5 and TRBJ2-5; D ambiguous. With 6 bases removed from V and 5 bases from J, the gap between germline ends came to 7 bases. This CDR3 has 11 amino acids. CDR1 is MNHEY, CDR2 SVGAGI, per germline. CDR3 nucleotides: TGTGCCAGCAGATCCCGGGAGACCCAGTACTTC. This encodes CASRSRETQYF.

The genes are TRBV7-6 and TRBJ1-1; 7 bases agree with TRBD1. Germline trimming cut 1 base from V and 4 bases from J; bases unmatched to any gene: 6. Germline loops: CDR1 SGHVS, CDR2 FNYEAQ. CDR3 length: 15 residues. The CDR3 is CASSLGISGGTEAFF. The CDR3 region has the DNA TGTGCCAGCAGCTTAGGGATCTCAGGGGGCACTGAAGCTTTCTTT.

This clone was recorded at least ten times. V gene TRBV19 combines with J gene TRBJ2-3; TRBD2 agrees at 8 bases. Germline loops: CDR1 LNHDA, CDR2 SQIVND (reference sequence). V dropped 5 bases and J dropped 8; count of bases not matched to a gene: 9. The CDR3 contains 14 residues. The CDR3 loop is CASSLSGGLGTQYF. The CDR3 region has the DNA TGTGCCAGTAGTCTATCGGGGGGGCTGGGTACGCAGTATTTT.

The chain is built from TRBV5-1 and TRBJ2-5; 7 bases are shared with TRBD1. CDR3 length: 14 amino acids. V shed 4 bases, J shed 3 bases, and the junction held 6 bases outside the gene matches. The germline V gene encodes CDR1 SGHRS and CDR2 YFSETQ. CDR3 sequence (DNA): TGCGCCAGCAGCCCACGACAGGGAGAAGAGACCCAGTACTTC. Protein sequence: CASSPRQGEETQYF.

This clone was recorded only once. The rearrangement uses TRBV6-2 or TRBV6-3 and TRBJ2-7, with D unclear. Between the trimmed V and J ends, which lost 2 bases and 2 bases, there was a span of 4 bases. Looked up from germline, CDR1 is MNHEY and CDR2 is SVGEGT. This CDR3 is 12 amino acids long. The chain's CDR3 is CASSYPAYEQYF. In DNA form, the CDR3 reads TGTGCCAGCAGTTACCCTGCCTACGAGCAGTACTTC.

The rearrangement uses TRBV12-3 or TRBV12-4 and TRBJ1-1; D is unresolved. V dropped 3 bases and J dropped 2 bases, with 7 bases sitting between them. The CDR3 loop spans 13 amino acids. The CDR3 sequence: CASSFSFNTEAFF. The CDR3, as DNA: TGTGCCAGCAGTTTTTCATTCAACACTGAAGCTTTCTTT.

In DNA, the CDR3 is TGTGCCAGCAGTACCGGGGGGCTAGCGGGAGAAATAGGCGAGCAGTACTTC. The encoded protein is CASSTGGLAGEIGEQYF. The chain couples TRBV28 to TRBJ2-7; 10 nucleotides agree with TRBD2. V trimming: 5 bases; J trimming: 6 bases; junction bases outside the gene matches: 16. There are 17 residues in the CDR3. Germline V gives CDR1 MDHEN, CDR2 SYDVKM.

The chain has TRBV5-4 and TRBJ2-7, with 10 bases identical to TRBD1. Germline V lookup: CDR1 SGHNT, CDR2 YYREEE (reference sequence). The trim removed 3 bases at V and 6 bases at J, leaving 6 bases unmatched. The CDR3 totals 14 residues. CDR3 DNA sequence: TGTGCCAGCAGCTCCTGGACAGGGGGAGGCGAGCAGTACTTC. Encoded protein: CASSSWTGGGEQYF. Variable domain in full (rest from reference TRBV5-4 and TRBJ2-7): ETGVTQSPTHLIKTRGQQVTLRCSSQSGHNTVSWYQQALGQGPQFIFQYYREEENGRGNFPPRFSGLQFPNYSSELNVNALELDDSALYLCASSSWTGGGEQYFGPGTRLTVT.

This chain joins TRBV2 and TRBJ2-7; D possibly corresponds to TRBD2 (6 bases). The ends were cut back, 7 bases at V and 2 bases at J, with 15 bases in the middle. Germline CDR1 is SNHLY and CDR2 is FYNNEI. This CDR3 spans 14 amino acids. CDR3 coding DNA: TGTGCCAGCACCACACGGGACTCAACCTACGAGCAGTACTTC. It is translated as CASTTRDSTYEQYF.

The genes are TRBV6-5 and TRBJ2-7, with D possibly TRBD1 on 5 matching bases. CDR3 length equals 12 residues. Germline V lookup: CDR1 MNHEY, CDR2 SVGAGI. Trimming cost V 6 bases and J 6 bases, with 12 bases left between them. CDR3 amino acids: CASRTQGTEQYF. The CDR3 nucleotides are TGTGCCAGCAGGACCCAGGGAACCGAGCAGTACTTC.

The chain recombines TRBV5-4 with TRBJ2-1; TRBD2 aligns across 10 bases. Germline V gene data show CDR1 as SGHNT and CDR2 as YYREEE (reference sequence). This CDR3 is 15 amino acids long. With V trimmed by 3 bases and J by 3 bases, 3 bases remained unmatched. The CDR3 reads CASSSGTSDYNEQFF. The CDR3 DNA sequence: TGTGCCAGCAGCTCCGGGACTAGCGACTACAATGAGCAGTTCTTC.

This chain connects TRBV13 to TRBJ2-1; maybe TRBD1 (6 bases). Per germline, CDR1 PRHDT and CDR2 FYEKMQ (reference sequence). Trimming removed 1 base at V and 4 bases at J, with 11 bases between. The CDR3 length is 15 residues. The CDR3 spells CASSLDRVGYNEQFF. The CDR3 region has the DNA TGTGCCAGCAGCTTAGACAGGGTAGGGTACAATGAGCAGTTCTTC.

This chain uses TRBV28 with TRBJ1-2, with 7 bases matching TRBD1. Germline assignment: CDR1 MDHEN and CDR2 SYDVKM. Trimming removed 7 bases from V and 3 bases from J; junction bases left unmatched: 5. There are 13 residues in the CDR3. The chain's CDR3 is CASINRGYYGYTF. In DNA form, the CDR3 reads TGTGCCAGCATCAACAGGGGATACTATGGCTACACCTTC.

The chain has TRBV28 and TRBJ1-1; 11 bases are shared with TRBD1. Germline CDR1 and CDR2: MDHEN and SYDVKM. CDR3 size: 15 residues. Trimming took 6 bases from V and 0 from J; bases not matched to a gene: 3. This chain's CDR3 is CASRGTGGLNTEAFF. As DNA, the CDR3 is TGTGCCAGCAGAGGGACAGGGGGTCTGAACACTGAAGCTTTCTTT. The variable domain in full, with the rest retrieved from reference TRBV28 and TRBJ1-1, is DVKVTQSSRYLVKRTGEKVFLECVQDMDHENMFWYRQDPGLGLRLIYFSYDVKMKEKGDIPEGYSVSREKKERFSLILESASTNQTSMYLCASRGTGGLNTEAFFGQGTRLTVV.

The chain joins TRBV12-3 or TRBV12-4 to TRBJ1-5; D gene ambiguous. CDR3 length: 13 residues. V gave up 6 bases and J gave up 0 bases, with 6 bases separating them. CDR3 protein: CASRAFSNQPQHF. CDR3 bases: TGTGCCAGCAGGGCATTTAGCAATCAGCCCCAGCATTTT.

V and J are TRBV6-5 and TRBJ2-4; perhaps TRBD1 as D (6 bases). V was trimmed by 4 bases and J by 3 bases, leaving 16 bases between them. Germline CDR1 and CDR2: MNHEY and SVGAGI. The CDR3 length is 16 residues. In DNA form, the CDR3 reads TGTGCCAGCAGTTCCCCCGCCGCAGGGGTCAAAAACATTCAGTACTTC. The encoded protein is CASSSPAAGVKNIQYF.

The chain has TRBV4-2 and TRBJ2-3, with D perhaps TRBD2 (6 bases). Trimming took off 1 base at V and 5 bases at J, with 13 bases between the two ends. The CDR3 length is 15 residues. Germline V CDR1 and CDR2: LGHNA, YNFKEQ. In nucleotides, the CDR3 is TGTGCCAGCAGCCAAGGGGGCGCTAGCGAAGATACGCAGTATTTT. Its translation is CASSQGGASEDTQYF.

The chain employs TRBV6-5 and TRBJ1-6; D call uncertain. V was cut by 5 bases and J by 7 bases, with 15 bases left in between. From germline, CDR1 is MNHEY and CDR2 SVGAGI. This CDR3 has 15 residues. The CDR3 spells CASSRREPKNSPLHF. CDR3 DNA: TGTGCCAGCAGTCGTAGGGAGCCTAAGAATTCACCCCTCCACTTT.

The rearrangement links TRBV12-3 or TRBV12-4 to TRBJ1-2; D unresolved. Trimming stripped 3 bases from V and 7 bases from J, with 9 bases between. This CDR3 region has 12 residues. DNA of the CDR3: TGTGCCAGCAGTTTTTTATCAGGTGGCTACACCTTC. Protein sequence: CASSFLSGGYTF.

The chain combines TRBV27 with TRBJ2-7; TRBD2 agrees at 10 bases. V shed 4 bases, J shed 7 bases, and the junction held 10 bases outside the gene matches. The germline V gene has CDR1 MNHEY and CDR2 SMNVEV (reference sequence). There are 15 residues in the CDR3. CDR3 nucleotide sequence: TGTGCCAGCAGTTCCAGCGGGAGGGGACTACGGGAGCAGTACTTC. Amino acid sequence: CASSSSGRGLREQYF.

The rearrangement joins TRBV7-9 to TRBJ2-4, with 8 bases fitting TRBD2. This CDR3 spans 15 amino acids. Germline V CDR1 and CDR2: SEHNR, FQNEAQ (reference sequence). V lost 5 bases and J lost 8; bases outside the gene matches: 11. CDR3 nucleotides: TGTGCCAGCAGCCCAACCGCGGGGGGTGAGGACATTCAGTACTTC. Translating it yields CASSPTAGGEDIQYF.

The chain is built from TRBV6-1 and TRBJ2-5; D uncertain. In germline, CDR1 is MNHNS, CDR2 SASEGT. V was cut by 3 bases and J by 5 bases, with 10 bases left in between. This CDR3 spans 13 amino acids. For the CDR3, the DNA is TGTGCCAGCAGTGAGGTTAGCTGGGAGACCCAGTACTTC. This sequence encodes CASSEVSWETQYF.

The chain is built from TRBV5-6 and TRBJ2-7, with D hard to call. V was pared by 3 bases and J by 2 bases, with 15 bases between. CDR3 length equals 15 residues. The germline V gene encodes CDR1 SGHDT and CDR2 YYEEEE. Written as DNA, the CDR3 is TGTGCCAGCAGCTCGCCCCGGGTTAATACCTACGAGCAGTACTTC. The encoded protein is CASSSPRVNTYEQYF.

Here the CDR3 reads CASSYGLYTGELFF. CDR3 DNA sequence: TGTGCCAGCAGTTACGGACTTTACACCGGGGAGCTGTTTTTT. The chain joins TRBV6-2 or TRBV6-3 to TRBJ2-2, with D possibly TRBD2 on 5 matching bases. Germline CDR1 MNHEY, CDR2 SVGEGT. The V and J ends lost 2 bases and 3 bases respectively, with 7 bases between them. CDR3 length equals 14 residues.

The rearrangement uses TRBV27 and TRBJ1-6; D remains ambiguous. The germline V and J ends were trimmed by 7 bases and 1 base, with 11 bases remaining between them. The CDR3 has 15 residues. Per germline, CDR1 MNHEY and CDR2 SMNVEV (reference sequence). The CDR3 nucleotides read TGTGCCAGCACCTCGGGGAGGTCCTATAATTCACCCCTCCACTTT. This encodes CASTSGRSYNSPLHF.

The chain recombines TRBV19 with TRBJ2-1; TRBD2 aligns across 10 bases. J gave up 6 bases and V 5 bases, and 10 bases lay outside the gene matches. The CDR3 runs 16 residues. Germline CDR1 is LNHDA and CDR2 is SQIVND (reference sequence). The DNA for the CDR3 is TGTGCCAGTAGTTTCCAAAGCGGGGGGGGCTTCAATGAGCAGTTCTTC. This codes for CASSFQSGGGFNEQFF.

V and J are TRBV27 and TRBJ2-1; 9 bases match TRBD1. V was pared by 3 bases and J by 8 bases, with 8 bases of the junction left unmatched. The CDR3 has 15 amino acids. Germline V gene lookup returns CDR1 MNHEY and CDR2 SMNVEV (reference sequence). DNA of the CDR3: TGTGCCAGCAGTTTGGGGACAGGGATGGTGGATGAGCAGTTCTTC. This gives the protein CASSLGTGMVDEQFF.